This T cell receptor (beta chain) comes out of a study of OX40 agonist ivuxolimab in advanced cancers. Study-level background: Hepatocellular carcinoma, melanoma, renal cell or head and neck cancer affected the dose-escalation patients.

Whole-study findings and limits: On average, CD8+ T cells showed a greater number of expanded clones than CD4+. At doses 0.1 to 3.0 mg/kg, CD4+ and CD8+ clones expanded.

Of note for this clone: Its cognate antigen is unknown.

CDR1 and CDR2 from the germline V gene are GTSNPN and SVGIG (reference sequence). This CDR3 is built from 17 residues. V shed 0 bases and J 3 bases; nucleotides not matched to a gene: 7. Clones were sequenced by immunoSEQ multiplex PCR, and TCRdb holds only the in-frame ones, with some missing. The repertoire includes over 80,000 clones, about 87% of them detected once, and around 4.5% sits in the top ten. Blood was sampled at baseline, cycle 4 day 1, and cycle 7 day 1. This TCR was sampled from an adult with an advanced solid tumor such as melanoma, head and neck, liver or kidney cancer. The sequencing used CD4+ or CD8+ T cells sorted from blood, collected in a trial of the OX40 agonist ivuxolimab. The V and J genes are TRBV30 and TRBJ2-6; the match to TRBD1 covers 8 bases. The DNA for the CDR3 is TGTGCCTGGAGTGTACTGACAGGGGACGTTGGGGCCAACGTCCTGACTTTC. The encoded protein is CAWSVLTGDVGANVLTF. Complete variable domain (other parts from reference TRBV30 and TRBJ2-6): SQTIHQWPATLVQPVGSPLSLECTVEGTSNPNLYWYRQAAGRGLQLLFYSVGIGQISSEVPQNLSASRPQDRQFILSSKKLLLSDSGFYLCAWSVLTGDVGANVLTFGAGSRLTVL.